These T cell receptor beta chains were read from a single sample in a study of early T cells in non-severe SARS-CoV-2 infection. TCRdb reanalysed the 5' RACE reads using MiXCR and keeps one entry per CDR3 protein. This sample has tens of thousands of distinct CDR3 sequences; roughly a tenth occur once, and the top ten carry 5% to 6.5%. The starting material was whole blood, obtained at baseline. These receptors all come from an adult who was a healthcare worker with PCR-confirmed SARS-CoV-2 infection or an uninfected control (not recorded which). Both conserved end residues are part of each CDR3. Fields, in order: D gene, clone size, J gene, V gene, CDR3 DNA, CDR3 protein. A D gene is named only where the DNA matches it firmly. Clone size is shown for a subset of rows, as once, few, many or a class of expanded clone.

>TRBD2|.|TRBJ2-1|TRBV7-8
TGTGCCAGCAGCCTAATAGCGGGGAGCTCCTACAATGAGCAGTTCTTC
CASSLIAGSSYNEQFF
>.|few|TRBJ1-6|TRBV10-1
TGCGCCAGCAGCCCTAACAAGAATAATTCACCCCTCCACTTT
CASSPNKNNSPLHF
>TRBD2|few|TRBJ2-7|TRBV27
TGTGCCAGCAGTTACCGAGCGGGAGGGTGGGAGCAGTACTTC
CASSYRAGGWEQYF
>TRBD2|few|TRBJ2-1|TRBV4-2
TGTGCCAGCAGCCGGGGGACTAGCGGGAGCTATGAGCAGTTCTTC
CASSRGTSGSYEQFF
>TRBD1|.|TRBJ1-1|TRBV7-2
TGTGCCAGCAGCCCGGACAGGTCAGTGGCTTTCTTT
CASSPDRSVAFF
>.|.|TRBJ1-5|TRBV28
TGTGCCAGCAGGGCCCACAGGGCCAGTAATCAGCCCCAGCATTTT
CASRAHRASNQPQHF
>.|many|TRBJ2-3|TRBV7-2
TGTGCCAGCAGCTTAATGGGACTTGATACGCAGTATTTT
CASSLMGLDTQYF
>.|.|TRBJ2-7|TRBV11-2
TGTGCCAGCAGCTCAGACAGTGTCAGCTCCTACGAGCAGTACTTC
CASSSDSVSSYEQYF
>TRBD2|.|TRBJ2-3|TRBV6-2/TRBV6-3
TGTGCCAGCAGTGCAAGCGGGGGGGCTCCAGATACGCAGTATTTT
CASSASGGAPDTQYF
>.|many|TRBJ2-3|TRBV12-3/TRBV12-4
TGTGCCAGCAGCTTCAGCGGTGGAGATACGCAGTATTTT
CASSFSGGDTQYF
>.|.|TRBJ2-1|TRBV27
TGTGCCAGCAGTTTATCAGAGGGAACGGCAGCCTACAATGAGCAGTTCTTC
CASSLSEGTAAYNEQFF
>.|few|TRBJ2-1|TRBV7-6
TGTGCCAGCAGCTTGTCGGGCGGAAGGTCCAGGTTCAGGGAGCAGTTCTTC
CASSLSGGRSRFREQFF
>.|many|TRBJ2-1|TRBV5-4
TGTGCCAGCAGAGACAGACGCAAAGACAATGAGCAGTTCTTC
CASRDRRKDNEQFF
>.|many|TRBJ2-3|TRBV19
TGTGCCAGTAGAGACCGAAGCGGTAGCACAGATACGCAGTATTTT
CASRDRSGSTDTQYF
>.|.|TRBJ1-2|TRBV20-1
TGCAGTGTCTTGGGGCACGGTGGCTATGGCTACACCTTC
CSVLGHGGYGYTF
>TRBD1|few|TRBJ2-2|TRBV11-2
TGTGCCAGCAGGTCGGGACAGGGATCTACCGGGGAGCTGTTTTTT
CASRSGQGSTGELFF
>.|few|TRBJ2-1|TRBV11-3
TGTGCCAGCAGCAAAGGGGGGCAGTACAATGAGCAGTTCTTC
CASSKGGQYNEQFF
>TRBD1|many|TRBJ1-1|TRBV3-1
TGTGCCAGCAGCCAAGTTCCTTGGGGACAGTCCACTGAAGCTTTCTTT
CASSQVPWGQSTEAFF
>.|.|TRBJ2-7|TRBV4-1
TGCGCCAGCAGCCAAGCCCCAGGCCTTTCCTACGAGCAGTACTTC
CASSQAPGLSYEQYF
>.|.|TRBJ2-1|TRBV20-1
TGCAGTGCTAGTCTCGGGGGAGATGAGCAGTTCTTC
CSASLGGDEQFF